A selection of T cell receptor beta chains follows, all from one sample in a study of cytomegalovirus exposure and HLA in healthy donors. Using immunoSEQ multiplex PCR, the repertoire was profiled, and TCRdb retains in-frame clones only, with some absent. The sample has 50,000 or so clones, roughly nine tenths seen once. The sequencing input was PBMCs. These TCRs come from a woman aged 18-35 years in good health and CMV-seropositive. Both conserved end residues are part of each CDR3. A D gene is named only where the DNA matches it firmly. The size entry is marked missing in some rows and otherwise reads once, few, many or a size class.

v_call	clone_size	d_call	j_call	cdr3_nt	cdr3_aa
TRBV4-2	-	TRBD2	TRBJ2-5	TGTGCCAGCAGCCAAGAGCGGGGGGGCCAAGAGACCCAGTACTTC	CASSQERGGQETQYF
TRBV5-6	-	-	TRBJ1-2	TGTGCCAGCAGCGTCCGGGTCAGCAACCCCGTTAACTATGGCTACACCTTC	CASSVRVSNPVNYGYTF
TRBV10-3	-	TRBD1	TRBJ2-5	TGTGCCATCGGGCGCCGGACAGGGACGACAGAGACCCAGTACTTC	CAIGRRTGTTETQYF
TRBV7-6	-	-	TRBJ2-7	TGTGCCAGCAGCTTCGGAGAGCCCTACGAGCAGTACTTC	CASSFGEPYEQYF
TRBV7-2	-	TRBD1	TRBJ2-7	TGTGCCAGCAGCACCCCCGGGACAGGTGTCGAGCAGTACTTC	CASSTPGTGVEQYF
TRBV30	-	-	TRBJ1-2	TGTGCCTGGAGACAGATCTCGGACAGAAAAAAGGGGGGGTTTCCGGACTATGGCTACACCTTC	CAWRQISDRKKGGFPDYGYTF
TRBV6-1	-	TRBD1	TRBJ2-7	TGTGCCAGCAGGGGAAAAGGGGACAGTTCCAACGAGCAGTACTTC	CASRGKGDSSNEQYF
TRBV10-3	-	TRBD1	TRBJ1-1	TGTGCCATCAGGACGGACAGGGTGAACACTGAAGCTTTCTTT	CAIRTDRVNTEAFF
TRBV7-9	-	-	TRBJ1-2	TGTGCCAGCAGCTTATCCATAGTGAACTATGGCTACACCTTC	CASSLSIVNYGYTF
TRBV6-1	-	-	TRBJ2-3	TGTGCCAGCAGTGGACAGGTTGAGGATACGCAGTATTTT	CASSGQVEDTQYF
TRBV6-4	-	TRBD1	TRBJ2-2	TGTGCCAGCAGCCCGGGACAGAGCACCGGGGAGCTGTTTTTT	CASSPGQSTGELFF
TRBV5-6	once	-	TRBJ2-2	TGTGCCAGCAGCCCGATCTACAGTTCCGACACCGGGGAGCTGTTTTTT	CASSPIYSSDTGELFF
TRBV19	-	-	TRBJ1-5	TGTGCCAGTAGTCAAGGGACTTTTAGCAATCAGCCCCAGCATTTT	CASSQGTFSNQPQHF
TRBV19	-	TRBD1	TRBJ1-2	TGTGCCAGTAGTAAAACCGGGACAGGGGGCGCAGACAACTATGGCTACACCTTC	CASSKTGTGGADNYGYTF
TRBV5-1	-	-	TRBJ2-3	TGCGCCAGCAGCTTGGAGTCTAGTCTGAGTAGCACAGATACGCAGTATTTT	CASSLESSLSSTDTQYF
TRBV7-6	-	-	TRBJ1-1	TGTGCCAGCAGCCCTAGAGGGGGGGAGGTAGCTTTCTTT	CASSPRGGEVAFF
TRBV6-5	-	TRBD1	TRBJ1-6	TGTGCCAGCACCGAGACAGGGGAGAACTCACCCCTCCACTTT	CASTETGENSPLHF
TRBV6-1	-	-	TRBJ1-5	TGTGCCAGCAGTGATGCGGACATTTATCAGCCCCAGCATTTT	CASSDADIYQPQHF
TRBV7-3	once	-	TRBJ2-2	TGTGCCAGCAGCTTAAACGGACAGAACACCGGGGAGCTGTTTTTT	CASSLNGQNTGELFF
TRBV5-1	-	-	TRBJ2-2	TGCGCCAGCAGCTTGGGTCAGGGCCCCCTATCCACCGGGGAGCTGTTTTTT	CASSLGQGPLSTGELFF
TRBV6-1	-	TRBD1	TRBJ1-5	TGTGCCAGCAGTTTCGACAGGGGAGCTCAGCCCCAGCATTTT	CASSFDRGAQPQHF
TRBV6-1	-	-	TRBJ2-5	TGTGCCAGCAGTGAAGCGCTTGGGGAGGGGGAAGAGACCCAGTACTTC	CASSEALGEGEETQYF
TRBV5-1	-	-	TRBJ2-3	TGCGCCAGCAGCTGGCACTCGTTGGGGCCTCCTGATACGCAGTATTTT	CASSWHSLGPPDTQYF
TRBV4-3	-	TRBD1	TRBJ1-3	TGCGCCAGCAGCCAAACCGGGACAGCTGGAAACACCATATATTTT	CASSQTGTAGNTIYF
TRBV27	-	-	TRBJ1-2	TGTGCCAGCAGTGACATAACTGCTAACTATGGCTACACCTTC	CASSDITANYGYTF
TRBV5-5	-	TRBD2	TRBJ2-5	TGTGCCAGCAGCTCCTGGGGGGGAGAGACCCAGTACTTC	CASSSWGGETQYF
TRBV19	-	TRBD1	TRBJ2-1	TGTGCCAGTAGTATGGTACCGGGACAGGGGGCCTATGAGCAGTTCTTC	CASSMVPGQGAYEQFF
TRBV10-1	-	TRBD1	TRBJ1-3	TGCGCCAGCAGTGTAAGGGGACAGGGATCAGGAAACACCATATATTTT	CASSVRGQGSGNTIYF
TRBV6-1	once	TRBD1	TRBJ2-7	TGTGCCAGCAGTGAATGGGGACAGGGGAAATACGAGCAGTACTTC	CASSEWGQGKYEQYF
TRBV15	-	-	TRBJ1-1	TGTGCCACCAGCAGAGGAGTCACTGAAGCTTTCTTT	CATSRGVTEAFF
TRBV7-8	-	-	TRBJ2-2	TGTGCCAGCAACCGCTTGGGAGGAGGTGGGGGCGGGGAGCTGTTTTTT	CASNRLGGGGGGELFF
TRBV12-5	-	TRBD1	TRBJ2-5	TGTGCTAGTGGTTTGGGGACAGGGGAAGAGACCCAGTACTTC	CASGLGTGEETQYF
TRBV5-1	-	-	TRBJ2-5	TGCGCCAGCAGCTTGGCCGCGGGGTACCAAGAGACCCAGTACTTC	CASSLAAGYQETQYF
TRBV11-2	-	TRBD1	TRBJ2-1	TGTGCCAGCAGTCAGGACAGGGAGAATGAGCAGTTCTTC	CASSQDRENEQFF
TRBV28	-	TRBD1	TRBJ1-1	TGTGCCAGCAGTTCCGGACAGGGGGCGGTTAACACTGAAGCTTTCTTT	CASSSGQGAVNTEAFF
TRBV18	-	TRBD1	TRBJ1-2	TGTGCCAGCTCACCGGGCTCGACAGGGGCCGGCACCTTC	CASSPGSTGAGTF
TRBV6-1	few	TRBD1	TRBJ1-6	TGTGCCAGCAGTGGAATACAGGGGTATAATTCACCCCTCCACTTT	CASSGIQGYNSPLHF
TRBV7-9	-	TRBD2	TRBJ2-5	TGTGCCAGCAGTAAGCGGGAGTCGCAAGAGACCCAGTACTTC	CASSKRESQETQYF
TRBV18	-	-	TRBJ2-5	TGTGCCAGCTCACCCCAGACAGGACACCAAGAGACCCAGTACTTC	CASSPQTGHQETQYF
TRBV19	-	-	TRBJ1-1	TGTGCCAGTAGTATAGTCACGGGGGGCGCGCGGGAAGGCACTGAAGCTTTCTTT	CASSIVTGGAREGTEAFF
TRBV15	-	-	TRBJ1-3	TGTGCCACCAGCCTGCGGACTGGAAACACCATATATTTT	CATSLRTGNTIYF
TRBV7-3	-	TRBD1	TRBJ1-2	TGTGCCAGCAGCCCAGTATCGGACAGGGGATCGGGCTACACCTTC	CASSPVSDRGSGYTF
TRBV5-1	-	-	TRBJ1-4	TGCGCCAGCAGCTTGGTAGGGTCAGGGGTGGAGGAAAAACTGTTTTTT	CASSLVGSGVEEKLFF
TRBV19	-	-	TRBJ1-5	TGTGCCAGTAGTTCCTCCGGGACAATCAATCAGCCCCAGCATTTT	CASSSSGTINQPQHF
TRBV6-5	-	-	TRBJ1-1	TGTGCCAGCAGGATCCAGGGGAACACTGAAGCTTTCTTT	CASRIQGNTEAFF
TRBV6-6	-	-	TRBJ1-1	TGTGCCAGCAAGGGGTCACCGAACACTGAAGCTTTCTTT	CASKGSPNTEAFF
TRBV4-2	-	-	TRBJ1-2	TGTGCCAGCAGCCAAGGGCCACACCATGGCTACACCTTC	CASSQGPHHGYTF
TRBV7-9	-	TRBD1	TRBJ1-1	TGTGCCAGCAGCACGCACAGGGGTACTGAAGCTTTCTTT	CASSTHRGTEAFF